One T cell receptor (beta chain) is described in this entry. The data were taken from a study of blood T cell repertoires in COVID-19. Overall study context: There were acute and convalescent COVID-19 samples, and they came from the United States, Italy and Spain. PBMCs, B-cell-depleted T cells, or T cells provided the cDNA or gDNA that made up the material.

TCRdb's copy holds only in-frame clones and misses some; the assay was immunoSEQ multiplex PCR. The repertoire holds about 110,000 clones, over 60% seen once, with over 4% in the top ten. CDR1 is SGDLS, CDR2 YYNGEE, per germline. This CDR3 region has 14 residues. Trimming pared 2 bases from V and 0 bases from J, leaving 8 bases between. The rearrangement uses TRBV9 and TRBJ1-2, with D hard to call. The receptor was derived from a man aged 65 to 85 with acute or convalescent COVID-19. The material sequenced was peripheral blood. CDR3 sequence reads: CASSVSIPNYGYTF. In DNA, the CDR3 is TGTGCCAGCAGCGTTAGCATACCTAACTATGGCTACACCTTC.